Listed below are T cell receptor beta chains from one sample, sequenced in a study of human T cells and chemical hapten exposure. TCRdb re-called the RACE reads through MiXCR, storing one row per CDR3 protein. The sample carries a few hundred thousand distinct CDR3 sequences, approximately 5.8% recorded once. The starting material was whole blood, obtained in connection with sensitization to the hapten diphenylcyclopropenone (DPC). Receptors originate from a woman between 18 and 30 years old with alopecia areata. Some clones in this sample may be carry-over from other donors' samples. Both conserved end residues are part of each CDR3. The D gene is left open where the match is weak. Some rows have no size entry. The others give once, few or many, or a class for an expanded clone.

TRBV12-3/TRBV12-4	TRBD2	TRBJ2-4	NA	TGTGCCAGCAGCCCGAGCGGGGGGGGCCCGGGGGACATTCAGTACTTC	CASSPSGGGPGDIQYF
TRBV24-1	NA	TRBJ1-2	few	TGTGCCACCAGTGATACGGGCACAAACTATGGCTACACCTTC	CATSDTGTNYGYTF
TRBV24-1	TRBD1	TRBJ1-2	few	TGTGCCACCAGTGATTGGGGGACAGGGGGCGCCTATGGCTACACCTTC	CATSDWGTGGAYGYTF
TRBV6-5	NA	TRBJ1-3	NA	TGTGCCAGCAGTTATTCCGTCGGGGGCGGTAATGGAAACACCATATATTTT	CASSYSVGGGNGNTIYF
TRBV6-2/TRBV6-3	TRBD1	TRBJ1-5	few	TGTGCCAGCAGAAACCCGACAGGGCCTTTTAGCAATCAGCCCCAGCATTTT	CASRNPTGPFSNQPQHF
TRBV24-1	TRBD1	TRBJ2-7	NA	TGTGCCACCAGTGATCCCGGGACAGGTTCCTACGAGCAGTACTTC	CATSDPGTGSYEQYF
TRBV2	NA	TRBJ2-7	many	TGTGCCAGCAGTGAACGCCAGGAAACCTACGAGCAGTACTTC	CASSERQETYEQYF
TRBV27	NA	TRBJ2-2	few	TGTGCCAGCTCCCCCTCGATGGGCACCGGGGAGCTGTTTTTT	CASSPSMGTGELFF
TRBV6-5	NA	TRBJ1-1	NA	TGTGCCAGCAGTTACGCCCGGAGGGCAGGTGAAGCTTTCTTT	CASSYARRAGEAFF
TRBV7-3	TRBD1	TRBJ1-2	few	TGTGCCAGCAGCCCAACAGGGGGCGATGGCTACACCTTC	CASSPTGGDGYTF
TRBV28	NA	TRBJ2-5	few	TGTGCCAGCAGTCCCGTAACATCGGCGGAGACCCAGTACTTC	CASSPVTSAETQYF
TRBV27	NA	TRBJ2-1	NA	TGTGCCAGCAGTTCATCTGTAGAGCAGTTCTTC	CASSSSVEQFF
TRBV7-8	NA	TRBJ1-5	NA	TGTGCCAGCAGCTTAGAAGGAGAGCCCTGGCCCCAGCATTTT	CASSLEGEPWPQHF
TRBV7-9	NA	TRBJ2-1	few	TGTGCCAGCAGCTTTAAGGGAAGCTCCTACAATGAGCAGTTCTTC	CASSFKGSSYNEQFF
TRBV12-3/TRBV12-4	NA	TRBJ1-1	few	TGTGCCAGCAGGACAGTGAACACTGAAGCTTTCTTT	CASRTVNTEAFF
TRBV28	NA	TRBJ1-2	few	TGTGCCAGCAGTAGATCTCCGGGCCAAGTGGCTAACTATGGCTACACCTTC	CASSRSPGQVANYGYTF
TRBV12-3/TRBV12-4	TRBD2	TRBJ2-1	NA	TGTGCCAGCAGTTTGGTCCCGGGACTATCCTACAATGAGCAGTTCTTC	CASSLVPGLSYNEQFF
TRBV6-2/TRBV6-3	NA	TRBJ2-1	few	TGTGCCAGCAGGAGAAGCGGTAATTACAATGAGCAGTTCTTC	CASRRSGNYNEQFF
TRBV13	NA	TRBJ1-1	many	TGTGCCAGCAGCTTAGTCGGTCAGGGGCCAGTCCCAGCTTTCTTT	CASSLVGQGPVPAFF
TRBV6-2/TRBV6-3	TRBD2	TRBJ2-3	few	TGTGCCAGCAGCTCCACGGGGACTAGCAGGGATACGCAGTATTTT	CASSSTGTSRDTQYF
TRBV5-1	NA	TRBJ2-1	many	TGCGCCAGCAGCTTACCCGACAGGTCTCCTACAAAGGAGCAGTTCTTC	CASSLPDRSPTKEQFF
TRBV7-2	NA	TRBJ1-1	NA	TGTGCCAGCAGCTTATCGGCGCTGCGAGCTGAAGCTTTCTTT	CASSLSALRAEAFF
TRBV5-5	NA	TRBJ1-2	many	TGTGCCAGCAGCTTGGAGGTCGGGCTCTATGGCTACACCTTC	CASSLEVGLYGYTF
TRBV9	NA	TRBJ1-1	NA	TGTGCCAGCAGGGGATGGAACACTGAAGCTTTCTTT	CASRGWNTEAFF
TRBV6-5	TRBD2	TRBJ2-3	NA	TGTGCCAGCATGGTTAGCGGGGGAGCAGATACGCAGTATTTT	CASMVSGGADTQYF
TRBV20-1	NA	TRBJ1-5	many	TGCAGTGCTAGCGACGGGACGGAGTATCAGCCCCAGCATTTT	CSASDGTEYQPQHF
TRBV6-2/TRBV6-3	NA	TRBJ2-4	many	TGTGCCAGCTCCCTGTCTTCCAAAAACATTCAGTACTTC	CASSLSSKNIQYF
TRBV6-2/TRBV6-3	TRBD2	TRBJ2-5	few	TGTGCCAGCAGTTTACTATCGGGGGGGGGTGAGACCCAGTACTTC	CASSLLSGGGETQYF
TRBV5-1	TRBD1	TRBJ2-3	NA	TGCGCCAGCAGCTTGGTGGCACAGGGGACGGGCACAGATACGCAGTATTTT	CASSLVAQGTGTDTQYF